The 24 T cell receptor beta chains in this list originate from one sample, sequenced in a study of regulatory T cells in long-lasting Graves disease. Time point indicated: newly diagnosed GD, antithyroid drugs for less than 3 months. Preparation of the TCR library used RNA extracted from PBMCs. Through Arm-PCR of CDR3 regions and iRepertoire HTBI primers, TCR beta libraries were built. MiXCR was run by TCRdb on the multiplex PCR reads, yielding one entry per CDR3 protein. This sample has about 560,000 distinct CDR3 sequences, with approximately 16% found just once. This sample was shared with a second study, whose subject was T cells in Graves' hyperthyroidism and ophthalmopathy.

The specimen was peripheral blood mononuclear cells (PBMCs), collected at new diagnosis, from a patient treated with antithyroid drugs. All receptors derive from a man younger than 30 with Graves disease.

Many counts were recorded for this clonotype. The rearrangement uses TRBV11-2 and TRBJ2-1; no clear D gene. CDR1 is SGHAT, CDR2 FQNNGV, per germline. This CDR3 spans 14 amino acids. With 3 bases removed from V and 8 bases from J, the gap between germline ends came to 14 bases. CDR3 bases: TGTGCCAGCAGCTTCTCCCCTACGGTCGATGAGCAGTTCTTC. It yields the protein CASSFSPTVDEQFF. The entire variable domain, with the rest obtained from reference TRBV11-2 and TRBJ2-1, is as follows: EAGVAQSPRYKIIEKRQSVAFWCNPISGHATLYWYQQILGQGPKLLIQFQNNGVVDDSQLPKDRFSAERLKGVDSTLKIQPAKLEDSAVYLCASSFSPTVDEQFFGPGTRLTVL.

This clonotype was found many times. The J gene is TRBJ1-4, the V gene TRBV28; D ambiguous. Trimming shortened V by 7 bases and J by 4 bases, and 13 bases separated the two germline ends. This CDR3 is 14 amino acids long. Germline CDR1 MDHEN, CDR2 SYDVKM. The chain's CDR3 is CASKVRERNEKLFF. CDR3 DNA: TGTGCCAGCAAAGTCCGGGAACGTAATGAAAAACTGTTTTTT.

This clonotype was recorded many times. This chain links TRBV12-3 or TRBV12-4 with TRBJ2-1; D remains ambiguous. The CDR3 is 15 amino acids. V was trimmed by 5 bases and J by 8 bases, leaving 19 bases between them. The DNA for the CDR3 is TGTGCCAGCAGTGATACAAGGGAACTCTTCGATGAGCAGTTCTTC. It translates to CASSDTRELFDEQFF.

The chain carries TRBV20-1 and TRBJ2-1, with 10 positions matching TRBD2. This CDR3 comprises 19 residues. Per the germline V gene, CDR1 is DFQATT and CDR2 is SNEGSKA (reference sequence). Trimming at V came to 0 bases and at J to 0 bases, leaving 11 bases not matched to a gene. CDR3 in DNA: TGCAGTGCTAGAGAAAATAGTCCTAGCGGGAGACCCTCCTACAATGAGCAGTTCTTC. Its protein product is CSARENSPSGRPSYNEQFF.

In this sample, this clonotype turned up many times. The V call is TRBV12-3 or TRBV12-4, the J call TRBJ2-1, with D hard to call. The CDR3 loop spans 15 amino acids. V was clipped by 3 bases and J by 2 bases, with 11 bases between them. CDR3 sequence reads: CASSFAGSPYNEQFF. The DNA of the CDR3 is TGTGCCAGCAGTTTCGCCGGAAGCCCCTACAATGAGCAGTTCTTC.

This chain connects TRBV30 to TRBJ2-7; D is possibly TRBD1 (6 bases). Per germline, CDR1 GTSNPN and CDR2 SVGIG (reference sequence). The CDR3 sequence is 16 residues long. With 1 base removed from V and 2 bases from J, the gap between germline ends came to 18 bases. The CDR3 region is CAWSGAPGTGPYEQYF. In DNA, the CDR3 is TGTGCCTGGAGTGGGGCACCGGGAACAGGGCCCTACGAGCAGTACTTC. Combining the CDR3 with reference TRBV30 and TRBJ2-7 gives the whole variable domain SQTIHQWPATLVQPVGSPLSLECTVEGTSNPNLYWYRQAAGRGLQLLFYSVGIGQISSEVPQNLSASRPQDRQFILSSKKLLLSDSGFYLCAWSGAPGTGPYEQYFGPGTRLTVT.

The sample holds many counts of this clonotype. CDR3 region: CASSSTSGVIYEQYF. CDR3 DNA sequence: TGTGCCAGCAGTTCGACTAGCGGGGTTATATACGAGCAGTACTTC. This chain joins TRBV27 and TRBJ2-7; 11 nucleotides line up with TRBD2. The CDR3 loop spans 15 amino acids. V lost 4 bases to trimming and J lost 4 bases; unmatched junction nucleotides: 6. The germline gives CDR1 MNHEY, CDR2 SMNVEV (reference sequence).

V and J are TRBV29-1 and TRBJ1-5; TRBD1 aligns across 9 bases. The CDR3 contains 16 residues. The ends lost 4 bases at V and 2 bases at J; junction bases unmatched: 9. Per germline, CDR1 SQVTM and CDR2 ANQGSEA. The CDR3 DNA is TGCAGCGTTGCCTTGGGACAGGGAAGGGGCAATCAGCCCCAGCATTTT. It encodes CSVALGQGRGNQPQHF. The variable domain in full, with the rest retrieved from reference TRBV29-1 and TRBJ1-5, is SAVISQKPSRDICQRGTSLTIQCQVDSQVTMMFWYRQQPGQSLTLIATANQGSEATYESGFVIDKFPISRPNLTFSTLTVSNMSPEDSSIYLCSVALGQGRGNQPQHFGDGTRLSIL.

At least ten counts were recorded for this clonotype. The genes are TRBV28 and TRBJ2-1; TRBD2 agrees at 11 bases. V gave up 1 base and J gave up 5 bases; unmatched junction bases: 4. Germline V CDR1 and CDR2: MDHEN, SYDVKM. This CDR3 has 16 amino acids. CDR3 amino acids: CASSLFGTSGHNEQFF. The CDR3 DNA sequence: TGTGCCAGCAGTTTATTTGGGACTAGCGGTCACAATGAGCAGTTCTTC.

Ten or more counts support this clonotype. The conserved phenylalanine or tryptophan normally closing the CDR3 is absent here, so this likely arose from a read error. The limits of the CDR3 on the DNA are not certain, so only TCRdb's listed CDR3 is given. The V call is TRBV6-1, the J call TRBJ1-2. The germline CDR1 and CDR2 sequences are MNHNS and SASEGT. The CDR3 region is 8 residues in length, termini included. CDR3 protein: CASSRGSS.

Worth noting for this clonotype: A much larger clone differs from this one at a single base, so this may be a read error. This chain joins TRBV2 and TRBJ2-1; D unclear. From germline, CDR1 is SNHLY and CDR2 FYNNEI. V was shortened by 7 bases and J by 7 bases, with 17 bases between the two germline ends. The CDR3 has 14 amino acids. This CDR3 reads CASKAHNLDNEQFF. The CDR3, as DNA: TGTGCCAGCAAAGCCCACAACCTAGATAATGAGCAGTTCTTC.

In its sample, this clonotype was seen many times. In DNA, the CDR3 is TGCAGTGGGGAGGGTCTCCGAGAGACCCAGTACTTC. Protein product: CSGEGLRETQYF. The V gene is TRBV20-1, the J gene TRBJ2-5; TRBD2 matches at 7 bases. The CDR3 loop spans 12 amino acids. Trimming at V came to 7 bases and at J to 4 bases, leaving 6 bases not matched to a gene. Germline values: CDR1 DFQATT, CDR2 SNEGSKA (reference sequence).

Ten or more counts support this clonotype. This chain joins TRBV6-2 or TRBV6-3 and TRBJ2-7; D is uncertain. Looked up from germline, CDR1 is MNHEY and CDR2 is SVGEGT. This CDR3 region has 13 residues. Trimming took 0 bases from V and 0 from J, leaving 3 bases between them. In DNA form, the CDR3 reads TGTGCCAGCAGTTACTCGACCTCCTACGAGCAGTACTTC. It translates to CASSYSTSYEQYF.

This clonotype was counted at least ten times. This sequence joins TRBV28 and TRBJ2-1, with D perhaps matching TRBD2 (6 bases). Trimming cost V 2 bases and J 8 bases, with 19 bases left between them. This CDR3 comprises 16 residues. Per the germline V gene, CDR1 is MDHEN and CDR2 is SYDVKM. The CDR3: CASSLVGTPIRDEQFF. CDR3 nucleotide sequence: TGTGCCAGCAGTTTAGTGGGGACTCCCATCCGGGATGAGCAGTTCTTC.

This clonotype was observed at least ten times. The chain is built from TRBV27 and TRBJ2-5; 9 bases match TRBD2. The CDR3 spans 15 residues. In germline, CDR1 is MNHEY, CDR2 SMNVEV (reference sequence). J was trimmed by 2 bases and V by 3 bases; bases with no gene match: 4. CDR3 in amino acids: CASSFLAGIQETQYF. The CDR3 DNA follows: TGTGCCAGCAGTTTTCTAGCGGGGATACAAGAGACCCAGTACTTC.

Only a few counts were recorded for this clonotype. The rearrangement joins TRBV5-1 to TRBJ1-2; D perhaps matches TRBD1 (5 bases). The germline V gene has CDR1 SGHRS and CDR2 YFSETQ. This CDR3 has 12 residues. The V gene lost 1 base and the J gene lost 8 bases, with 9 bases spanning the gap. The CDR3 DNA reads TGCGCCAGCAGCTTGAAGGGGTCCGGCTACACCTTC. Encoded protein: CASSLKGSGYTF.

Ten or more counts support this clonotype. The CDR3 nucleotides are TGTGCCTGGAGTGAACCCTGGAAGGTGAGGGCCAACGTCCTGACTTTC. The encoded protein is CAWSEPWKVRANVLTF. The genes are TRBV30 and TRBJ2-6; no definite D call. This CDR3 has 16 residues. Trimming removed 1 base from V and 5 bases from J, with 15 bases in between. Germline CDR1 is GTSNPN and CDR2 is SVGIG (reference sequence).

This clonotype appeared many times. The chain carries TRBV6-2 or TRBV6-3 and TRBJ2-1, with 8 bases aligning to TRBD1. The V and J ends lost 2 bases and 0 bases, in that order; junction bases with no gene match: 6. Germline CDR1 and CDR2: MNHEY and SVGEGT. CDR3 length: 17 residues. The CDR3 DNA sequence: TGTGCCAGCAGTTACCTCCGACAGGGGAGCTCCTACAATGAGCAGTTCTTC. Translated, it gives CASSYLRQGSSYNEQFF.

The chain carries TRBV19 and TRBJ2-7; TRBD1 is a possible D gene (5 bases). The germline gives CDR1 LNHDA, CDR2 SQIVND (reference sequence). Trimming took off 1 base at V and 2 bases at J, with 12 bases between the two ends. The CDR3 is 15 amino acids. CDR3 DNA sequence: TGTGCCAGTAGTATAGGAGTAGGGGCAACCTACGAGCAGTACTTC. Its protein is CASSIGVGATYEQYF.

This clonotype was counted at least ten times. The chain couples TRBV11-2 to TRBJ2-2, with D unclear. The CDR3 runs 14 residues. Germline V lookup: CDR1 SGHAT, CDR2 FQNNGV. The V end lost 0 bases, the J end lost 3 bases, and 5 bases lay between the germline ends. In DNA, the CDR3 is TGTGCCAGCAGCTTAGACAGATACACCGGGGAGCTGTTTTTT. Translation: CASSLDRYTGELFF.

Here the CDR3 DNA reads TGTGCCTGGAGTGTAATCCAGGGGGCTAGGAACGAGCAGTACTTC. Residues: CAWSVIQGARNEQYF. The chain joins TRBV30 to TRBJ2-7, with 8 positions matching TRBD1. Germline V gene sequence: CDR1 GTSNPN, CDR2 SVGIG (reference sequence). V trimming: 0 bases; J trimming: 5 bases; junction bases outside the gene matches: 9. The CDR3 length is 15 residues.

This clonotype showed up just a few times. The chain combines TRBV19 with TRBJ1-3; tentative D call: TRBD1 (5 bases). Trimming removed 9 bases from V and 0 bases from J, with 9 bases in between. The CDR3 extends over 13 amino acids. Looked up from germline, CDR1 is LNHDA and CDR2 is SQIVND (reference sequence). The DNA for the CDR3 is TGTGCCAGCAGGGATTACTCTGGAAACACCATATATTTT. Its protein product is CASRDYSGNTIYF.

This clonotype was detected ten times or more. The chain couples TRBV30 to TRBJ2-1; D is unclear. V was shortened by 2 bases and J by 3 bases, with 11 bases between the two germline ends. Germline CDR1 reads GTSNPN; CDR2 reads SVGIG (reference sequence). The CDR3 is made up of 14 amino acids. This chain's CDR3 is CAWSRLGYYNEQFF. CDR3 DNA sequence: TGTGCCTGGAGTCGCCTCGGCTACTACAATGAGCAGTTCTTC. Complete variable domain (other parts from reference TRBV30 and TRBJ2-1): SQTIHQWPATLVQPVGSPLSLECTVEGTSNPNLYWYRQAAGRGLQLLFYSVGIGQISSEVPQNLSASRPQDRQFILSSKKLLLSDSGFYLCAWSRLGYYNEQFFGPGTRLTVL.

The sample holds many counts of this clonotype. The gene calls are TRBV5-1 and TRBJ2-1; no clear D gene. The germline V gene has CDR1 SGHRS and CDR2 YFSETQ. Trimming shortened V by 4 bases and J by 6 bases, and 14 bases separated the two germline ends. The CDR3 totals 14 residues. The CDR3: CASSNLGLGNEQFF. In nucleotides, the CDR3 is TGCGCCAGCAGCAACCTTGGGCTGGGCAATGAGCAGTTCTTC. Full variable domain (outside the CDR3, taken from reference TRBV5-1 and TRBJ2-1): KAGVTQTPRYLIKTRGQQVTLSCSPISGHRSVSWYQQTPGQGLQFLFEYFSETQRNKGNFPGRFSGRQFSNSRSEMNVSTLELGDSALYLCASSNLGLGNEQFFGPGTRLTVL.